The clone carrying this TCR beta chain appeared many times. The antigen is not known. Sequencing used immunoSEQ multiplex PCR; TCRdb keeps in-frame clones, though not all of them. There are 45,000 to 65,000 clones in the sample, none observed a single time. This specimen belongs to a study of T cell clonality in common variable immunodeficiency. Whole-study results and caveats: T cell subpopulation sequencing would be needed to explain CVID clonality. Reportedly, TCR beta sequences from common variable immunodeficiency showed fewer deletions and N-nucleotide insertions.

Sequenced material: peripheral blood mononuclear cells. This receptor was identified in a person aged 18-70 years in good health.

CDR3: CASSLLAYEQYF. The DNA read from the CDR3 is TGTGCCAGCAGCCTACTGGCCTACGAG. V gene TRBV2 combines with J gene TRBJ2-7; D remains ambiguous. The read ends 3 residues shy of where the CDR3 ends; the end is completed using the germline J gene. CDR1 SNHLY and CDR2 FYNNEI come from the germline V gene. V lost 6 bases to trimming and J lost 2 bases, with 8 bases between them. This CDR3 has 12 residues. Drawing the rest from reference TRBV2 and TRBJ2-7, the complete variable domain is EPEVTQTPSHQVTQMGQEVILRCVPISNHLYFYWYRQILGQKVEFLVSFYNNEISEKSEIFDDQFSVERPDGSNFTLKIRSTKLEDSAMYFCASSLLAYEQYFGPGTRLTVT.